A single sample gave rise to the 9 T cell receptor beta chains below, sequenced in a study of blood T cell repertoires in COVID-19. Clones were read by immunoSEQ multiplex PCR, and TCRdb kept only the in-frame ones, dropping some. The sample yields 70,000 or so clones, around 86% seen once. Source material: peripheral blood. All receptors derive from a man in his 70s with active COVID-19.

CDR3 nucleotides: TGTGCCAGCAGCAAAGGTGTGGTAGCGGGGCTACCGAAAGAGACCCAGTACTTC. It specifies CASSKGVVAGLPKETQYF. The chain has TRBV21-1 and TRBJ2-5; TRBD2, the D gene given by the table, was not confirmed from the DNA. TRBV21-1 is flagged as a pseudogene. This CDR3 is 18 amino acids long.

The chain carries TRBV25-1 and TRBJ2-7; TRBD1 matches at 9 bases. V lost 6 bases, J lost 5 bases, and 8 bases stayed unmatched. The CDR3 has 14 amino acids. Germline V CDR1 and CDR2: MGHDK, SYGVNS. CDR3 DNA: TGTGCCAGCAGCCCGGGACAGGGTGTCGACGAGCAGTACTTC. This gives the protein CASSPGQGVDEQYF.

A few counts support this clone. V gene TRBV19 combines with J gene TRBJ1-5; a possible D gene is TRBD1 (5 bases). Germline-derived CDR1 and CDR2 are LNHDA and SQIVND (reference sequence). This CDR3 contains 13 residues. The ends were cut back, 3 bases at V and 4 bases at J, with 7 bases in the middle. CDR3 amino acids: CASSIGGNQPQHF. CDR3 coding DNA: TGTGCCAGTAGTATCGGGGGAAATCAGCCCCAGCATTTT. Full variable domain (rest looked up from reference TRBV19 and TRBJ1-5): DGGITQSPKYLFRKEGQNVTLSCEQNLNHDAMYWYRQDPGQGLRLIYYSQIVNDFQKGDIAEGYSVSREKKESFPLTVTSAQKNPTAFYLCASSIGGNQPQHFGDGTRLSIL.

The chain has TRBV30 and TRBJ2-2, with 7 bases matching TRBD2. Germline assignment: CDR1 GTSNPN and CDR2 SVGIG (reference sequence). The trim removed 3 bases at V and 2 bases at J, leaving 6 bases unmatched. The CDR3 covers 15 residues. CDR3 sequence reads: CAWRAGTTNTGELFF. Written as DNA, the CDR3 is TGTGCCTGGAGGGCCGGGACTACAAACACCGGGGAGCTGTTTTTT.

As concerns this clone: The junction departs from germline at one end; a sequencing error may be responsible. The chain recombines TRBV7-7 with TRBJ2-7, with TRBD2 identical over 7 bases. CDR1 and CDR2 from the germline V gene are SSHAT and FNYEAQ (reference sequence). This CDR3 has 16 amino acids. The CDR3 region is CASSLGAGTTRYEQYF. In DNA form, the CDR3 reads TGTGCTAGCAGCTTAGGGGCCGGGACTACCCGCTACGAGCAGTACTTC.

The chain is built from TRBV5-8 and TRBJ2-6; 8 bases are shared with TRBD1. The CDR3 has 17 amino acids. Germline CDR1 and CDR2: SGHTS and YDEGEE. J was trimmed by 0 bases and V by 0 bases; bases with no gene match: 2. CDR3 protein: CASSLGQGLSGANVLTF. CDR3 DNA: TGTGCCAGCAGCTTGGGACAGGGGCTCTCTGGGGCCAACGTCCTGACTTTC.

This chain links TRBV4-1 with TRBJ1-3, with unresolved D. V was shortened by 1 base and J by 0 bases, with 16 bases between the two germline ends. The V gene's germline CDR1 is MGHRA and CDR2 YSYEKL. The CDR3 has 18 amino acids. The CDR3, as DNA: TGCGCCAGCAGCCAAGCACCTCAGGCACCGTTCTCTGGAAACACCATATATTTT. Translation: CASSQAPQAPFSGNTIYF.

The chain joins TRBV28 to TRBJ2-7; perhaps TRBD2 as D (7 bases). The CDR3 consists of 16 residues. Germline V gives CDR1 MDHEN, CDR2 SYDVKM. Between the trimmed V and J ends, which lost 6 bases and 4 bases, there was a span of 22 bases. As DNA, the CDR3 is TGTGCCAGCAGAGGCTATGGGGGGGGCTTGAAATACGAGCAGTACTTC. Its translation: CASRGYGGGLKYEQYF.

The chain combines TRBV7-9 with TRBJ2-7, with 8 bases fitting TRBD2. V shed 5 bases and J 2 bases; nucleotides not matched to a gene: 5. The CDR3 runs to 14 residues. Germline loops: CDR1 SEHNR, CDR2 FQNEAQ (reference sequence). This chain's CDR3 is CASSMGLVAYEQYF. The CDR3 DNA reads as TGTGCCAGCAGCATGGGACTAGTGGCCTACGAGCAGTACTTC.